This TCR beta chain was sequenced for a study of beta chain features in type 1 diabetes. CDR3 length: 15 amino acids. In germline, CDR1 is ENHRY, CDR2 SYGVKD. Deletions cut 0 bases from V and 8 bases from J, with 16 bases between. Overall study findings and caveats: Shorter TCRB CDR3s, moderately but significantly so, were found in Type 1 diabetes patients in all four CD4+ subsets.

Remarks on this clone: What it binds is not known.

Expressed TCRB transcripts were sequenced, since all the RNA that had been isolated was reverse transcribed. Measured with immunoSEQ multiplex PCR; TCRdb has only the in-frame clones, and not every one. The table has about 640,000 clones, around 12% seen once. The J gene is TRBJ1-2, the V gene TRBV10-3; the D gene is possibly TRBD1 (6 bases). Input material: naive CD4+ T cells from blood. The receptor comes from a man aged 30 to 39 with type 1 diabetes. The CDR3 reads CAISESTGRGHGYTF. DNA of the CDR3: TGTGCCATCAGTGAGTCGACGGGCAGGGGTCACGGCTACACCTTC.